This T cell receptor (beta chain) is from a study of blood T cell repertoires in COVID-19. Background on the study: There were acute and convalescent COVID-19 samples, and they came from the United States, Italy and Spain.

Germline loops: CDR1 DFQATT, CDR2 SNEGSKA (reference sequence). V trimming: 3 bases; J trimming: 4 bases; junction bases outside the gene matches: 7. The CDR3 has 15 amino acids. Per the original methods: Amplifying reference gene primers gave estimates of nucleated cell counts. TCRdb keeps only in-frame clones here, not all; method: immunoSEQ multiplex PCR. From that table come the V and J calls and clone size; the DNA was used to work out D and trimming. The repertoire consists of 250,000 or so clones, with roughly four fifths occurring once and the leading ten covering about 4.4%. This sequence was found in a woman aged 70-85 years with acute or convalescent COVID-19. The chain links TRBV20-1 to TRBJ2-7; 12 bases line up with TRBD1. The sequenced material came from peripheral blood. The CDR3 here is CSASARDRGLYEQYF. The CDR3, as DNA: TGCAGTGCTAGTGCCCGGGACAGGGGGCTTTACGAGCAGTACTTC.